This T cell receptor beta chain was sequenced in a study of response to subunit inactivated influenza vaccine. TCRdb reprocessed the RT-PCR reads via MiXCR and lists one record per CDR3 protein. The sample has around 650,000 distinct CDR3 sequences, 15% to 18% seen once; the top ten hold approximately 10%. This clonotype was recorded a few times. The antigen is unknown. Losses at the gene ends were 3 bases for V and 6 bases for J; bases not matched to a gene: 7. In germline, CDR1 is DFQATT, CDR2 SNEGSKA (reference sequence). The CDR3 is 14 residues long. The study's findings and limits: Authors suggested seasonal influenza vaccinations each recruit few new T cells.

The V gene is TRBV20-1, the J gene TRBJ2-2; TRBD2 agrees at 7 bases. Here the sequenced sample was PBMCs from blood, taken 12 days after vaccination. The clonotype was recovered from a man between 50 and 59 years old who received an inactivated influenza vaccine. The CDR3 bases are TGCAGTGCTAGGACTAGCTATATCGCCGGGGAGCTGTTTTTT. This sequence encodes CSARTSYIAGELFF.